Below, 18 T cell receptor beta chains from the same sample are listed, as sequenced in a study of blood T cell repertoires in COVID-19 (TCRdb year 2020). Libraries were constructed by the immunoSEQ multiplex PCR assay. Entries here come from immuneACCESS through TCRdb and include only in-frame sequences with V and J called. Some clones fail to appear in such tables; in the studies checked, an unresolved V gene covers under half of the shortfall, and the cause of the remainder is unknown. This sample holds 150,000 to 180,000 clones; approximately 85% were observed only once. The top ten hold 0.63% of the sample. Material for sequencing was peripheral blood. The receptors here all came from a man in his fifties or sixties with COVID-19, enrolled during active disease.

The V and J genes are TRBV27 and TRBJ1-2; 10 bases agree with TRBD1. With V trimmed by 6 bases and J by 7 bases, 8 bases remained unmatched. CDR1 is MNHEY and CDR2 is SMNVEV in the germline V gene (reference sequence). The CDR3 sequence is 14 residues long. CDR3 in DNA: TGTGCCAGCAGCCCGTTTCGACAGGGGGCTGGCTACACCTTC. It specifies CASSPFRQGAGYTF.

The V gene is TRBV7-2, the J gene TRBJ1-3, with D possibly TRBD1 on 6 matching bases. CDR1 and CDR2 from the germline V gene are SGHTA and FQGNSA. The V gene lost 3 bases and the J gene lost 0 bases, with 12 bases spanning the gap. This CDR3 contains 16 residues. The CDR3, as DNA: TGTGCCAGCAGCTTGGGACACCCGAACTCTGGAAACACCATATATTTT. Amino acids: CASSLGHPNSGNTIYF.

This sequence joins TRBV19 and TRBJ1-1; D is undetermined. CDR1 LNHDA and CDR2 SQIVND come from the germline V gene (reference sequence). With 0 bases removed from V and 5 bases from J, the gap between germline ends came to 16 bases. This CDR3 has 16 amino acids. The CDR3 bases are TGTGCCAGTAGTATAGATGCCTCCGGGAGTAGAACTGAAGCTTTCTTT. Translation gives CASSIDASGSRTEAFF.

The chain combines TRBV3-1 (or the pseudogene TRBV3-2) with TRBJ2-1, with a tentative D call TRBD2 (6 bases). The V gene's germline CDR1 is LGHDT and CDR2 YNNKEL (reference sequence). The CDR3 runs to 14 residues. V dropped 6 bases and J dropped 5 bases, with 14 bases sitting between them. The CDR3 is CASSTPSAHNEQFF. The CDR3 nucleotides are TGTGCCAGCAGTACGCCTAGCGCCCACAATGAGCAGTTCTTC.

The CDR3 sequence: CASSSRGSGLGNYGYTF. The CDR3 nucleotides read TGTGCCAGCAGCTCACGGGGGTCAGGGCTAGGGAACTATGGCTACACCTTC. The rearrangement joins TRBV7-2 to TRBJ1-2, with D perhaps TRBD1 (5 bases). The length of the CDR3 is 17 residues. Germline-derived CDR1 and CDR2 are SGHTA and FQGNSA. V dropped 4 bases and J dropped 2 bases, with 20 bases sitting between them.

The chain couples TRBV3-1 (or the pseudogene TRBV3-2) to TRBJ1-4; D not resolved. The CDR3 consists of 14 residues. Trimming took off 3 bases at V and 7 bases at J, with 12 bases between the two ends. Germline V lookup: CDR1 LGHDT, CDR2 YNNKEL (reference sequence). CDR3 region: CASSQSTYGEKLFF. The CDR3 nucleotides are TGTGCCAGCAGCCAGAGCACTTACGGTGAAAAACTGTTTTTT.

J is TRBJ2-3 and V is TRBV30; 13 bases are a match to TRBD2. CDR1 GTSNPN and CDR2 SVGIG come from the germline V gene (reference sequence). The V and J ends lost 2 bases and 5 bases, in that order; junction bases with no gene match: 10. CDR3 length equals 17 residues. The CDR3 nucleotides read TGTGCCTGGAGTCTCCGGACTAGCGGGAGCTCATTAGATACGCAGTATTTT. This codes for CAWSLRTSGSSLDTQYF. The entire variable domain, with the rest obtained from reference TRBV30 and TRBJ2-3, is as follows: SQTIHQWPATLVQPVGSPLSLECTVEGTSNPNLYWYRQAAGRGLQLLFYSVGIGQISSEVPQNLSASRPQDRQFILSSKKLLLSDSGFYLCAWSLRTSGSSLDTQYFGPGTRLTVL.

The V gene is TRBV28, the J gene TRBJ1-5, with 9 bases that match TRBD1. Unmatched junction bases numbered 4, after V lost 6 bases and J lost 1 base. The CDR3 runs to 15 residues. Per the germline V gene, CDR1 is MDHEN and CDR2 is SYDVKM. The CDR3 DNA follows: TGTGCCAGCAGCTCGACAGGGGGAAGCAATCAGCCCCAGCATTTT. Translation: CASSSTGGSNQPQHF.

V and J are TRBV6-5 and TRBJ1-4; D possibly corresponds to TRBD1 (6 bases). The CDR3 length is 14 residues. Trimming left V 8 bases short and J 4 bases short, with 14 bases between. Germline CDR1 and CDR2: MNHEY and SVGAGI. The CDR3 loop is CASSSGGRNEKLFF. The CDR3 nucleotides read TGTGCCAGCTCCTCCGGGGGGCGTAATGAAAAACTGTTTTTT.

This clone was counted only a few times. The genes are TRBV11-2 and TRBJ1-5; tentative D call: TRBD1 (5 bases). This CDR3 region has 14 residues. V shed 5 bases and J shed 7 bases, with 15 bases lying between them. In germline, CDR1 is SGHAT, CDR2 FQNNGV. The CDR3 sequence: CASSPGGGGQPQHF. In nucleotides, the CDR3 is TGTGCCAGCAGCCCAGGTGGGGGAGGCCAGCCCCAGCATTTT.

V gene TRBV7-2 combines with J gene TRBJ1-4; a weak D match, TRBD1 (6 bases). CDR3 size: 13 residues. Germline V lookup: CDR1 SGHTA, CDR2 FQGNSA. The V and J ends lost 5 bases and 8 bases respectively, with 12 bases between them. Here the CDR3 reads CASSPWDTEKLFF. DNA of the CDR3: TGTGCCAGCAGCCCATGGGACACCGAAAAACTGTTTTTT.

The CDR3 DNA reads as TGTGCCAGCAGTACGGGACAGGGGAGCTCCTACGAGCAGTACTTC. Its translation is CASSTGQGSSYEQYF. V and J are TRBV6-6 and TRBJ2-7; 10 bases are shared with TRBD1. Per the germline V gene, CDR1 is MNHNY and CDR2 is SVGAGI (reference sequence). The length of the CDR3 is 15 residues. With 5 bases clipped from V and 0 bases from J, the junction kept 4 bases outside the gene matches.

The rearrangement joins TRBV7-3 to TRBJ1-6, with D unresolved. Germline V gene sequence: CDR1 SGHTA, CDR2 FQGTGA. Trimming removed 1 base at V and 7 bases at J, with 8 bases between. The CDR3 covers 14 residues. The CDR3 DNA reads TGTGCCAGCAGCTTAAGGGGAGGGAATTCACCCCTCCACTTT. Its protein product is CASSLRGGNSPLHF.

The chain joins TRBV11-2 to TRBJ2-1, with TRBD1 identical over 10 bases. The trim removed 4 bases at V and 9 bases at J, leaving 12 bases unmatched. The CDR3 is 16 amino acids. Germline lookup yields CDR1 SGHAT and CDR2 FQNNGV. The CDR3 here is CASSSNARQGACEQFF. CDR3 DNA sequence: TGTGCCAGCAGCTCAAACGCCAGACAGGGGGCGTGTGAGCAGTTCTTC.

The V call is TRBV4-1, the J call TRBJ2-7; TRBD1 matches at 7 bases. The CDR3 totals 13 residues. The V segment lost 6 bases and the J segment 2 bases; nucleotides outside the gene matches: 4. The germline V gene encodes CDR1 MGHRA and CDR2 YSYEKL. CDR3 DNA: TGCGCCAGCAGAACCGGGACAGCCTACGAGCAGTACTTC. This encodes CASRTGTAYEQYF.

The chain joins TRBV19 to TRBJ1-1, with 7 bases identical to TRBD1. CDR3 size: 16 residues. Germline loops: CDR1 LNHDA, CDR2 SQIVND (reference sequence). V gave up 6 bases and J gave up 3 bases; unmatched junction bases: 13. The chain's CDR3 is CASSQKGARWDTEAFF. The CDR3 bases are TGTGCCAGTAGCCAAAAGGGGGCGAGGTGGGACACTGAAGCTTTCTTT.

CDR3 in amino acids: CASSLTRLGSSGNTIYF. The CDR3 region has the DNA TGTGCCAGCAGCTTAACCCGTTTAGGGAGCTCTGGAAACACCATATATTTT. The genes are TRBV7-2 and TRBJ1-3; D gene uncertain. Germline values: CDR1 SGHTA, CDR2 FQGNSA. V was trimmed by 2 bases and J by 0 bases, leaving 14 bases between them. The CDR3 is 17 amino acids.

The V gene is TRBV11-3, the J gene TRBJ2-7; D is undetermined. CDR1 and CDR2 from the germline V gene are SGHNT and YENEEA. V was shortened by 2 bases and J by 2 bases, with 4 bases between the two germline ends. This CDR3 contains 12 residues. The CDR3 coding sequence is TGTGCCAGCAGCTTAAATACCTACGAGCAGTACTTC. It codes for CASSLNTYEQYF.